A selection of T cell receptor beta chains follows, all from one sample in a study of T cells in tumors and immune-related adverse events. The repertoire was sequenced with immunoSEQ multiplex PCR; TCRdb's copy has only in-frame clones and lacks some. The sample holds roughly 10,000 clones, 85% to 95% seen once. This specimen was lymph node tissue, taken from a patient treated with anti-PD-1 therapy. Receptors were obtained from a female donor with metastatic renal cell carcinoma. CDR3s leave out the opening cysteine and the closing phenylalanine or tryptophan. D genes are given only for firm matches.

d_call | v_call | cdr3_aa
NA | TRBV10-1 | ASSENSGGELF
NA | TRBV15 | ATSREGLQTEGYT
NA | TRBV4-1 | ASSQEGSWTAGDTIY
NA | TRBV5-1 | ASSLNRGGTGELF
NA | TRBV28 | ASSLWTMEQY
NA | TRBV4-3 | ASSQSVGYGYT
TRBD1 | TRBV5-1 | ASSLAGMGQANTEAF
NA | TRBV5-1 | ASSLEQAEETQY
NA | TRBV14 | ASSQEWVGSGNTIY
TRBD2 | TRBV5-1 | ASSPSGGADNEQF
NA | TRBV5-1 | ASSLDRAEDDGYT
NA | TRBV11-2 | ASSSQATGELF
NA | TRBV11-2 | ASSSLSVQETQY
NA | TRBV11-2 | ASSLGSGQETQY
TRBD2 | TRBV15 | ATSGLAGERGQY